Sequencing of this T cell receptor beta chain was carried out in a study of shared clonotypes between healthy human individuals. Naive CD8 cells comprised CD45RO-negative, CCR7-positively selected cells, excluding terminally differentiated effector memory CD45RA+ cells. The J segment lost 7 bases and the V segment lost 4 bases, leaving 8 bases of the junction unmatched. Germline values: CDR1 SGDLS, CDR2 YYNGEE. The CDR3 contains 16 residues. TCRdb's table, derived via immunoSEQ multiplex PCR, lists solely in-frame clones and lacks some. The sample records about 2 million clones, about 95% being singletons.

The genes are TRBV9 and TRBJ2-1; 13 nucleotides agree with TRBD2. Sequenced input: naive CD8+ T cells sorted from blood. The clonotype originates from a man younger than 30 in good health. The CDR3 protein is CASSTRLAGGLNEQFF. DNA for the CDR3: TGTGCCAGCAGCACCCGACTAGCGGGAGGCCTTAATGAGCAGTTCTTC.